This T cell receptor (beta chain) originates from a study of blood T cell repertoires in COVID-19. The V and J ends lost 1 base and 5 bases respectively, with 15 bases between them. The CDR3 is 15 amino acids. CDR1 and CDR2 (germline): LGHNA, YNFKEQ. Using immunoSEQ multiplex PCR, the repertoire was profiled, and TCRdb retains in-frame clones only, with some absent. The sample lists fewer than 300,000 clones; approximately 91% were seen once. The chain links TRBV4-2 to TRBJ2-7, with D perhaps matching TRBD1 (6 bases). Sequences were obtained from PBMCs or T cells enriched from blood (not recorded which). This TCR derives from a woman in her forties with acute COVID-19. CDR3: CASSQVVTGNHEQYF. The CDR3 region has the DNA TGTGCCAGCAGCCAAGTCGTTACAGGGAATCACGAGCAGTACTTC.